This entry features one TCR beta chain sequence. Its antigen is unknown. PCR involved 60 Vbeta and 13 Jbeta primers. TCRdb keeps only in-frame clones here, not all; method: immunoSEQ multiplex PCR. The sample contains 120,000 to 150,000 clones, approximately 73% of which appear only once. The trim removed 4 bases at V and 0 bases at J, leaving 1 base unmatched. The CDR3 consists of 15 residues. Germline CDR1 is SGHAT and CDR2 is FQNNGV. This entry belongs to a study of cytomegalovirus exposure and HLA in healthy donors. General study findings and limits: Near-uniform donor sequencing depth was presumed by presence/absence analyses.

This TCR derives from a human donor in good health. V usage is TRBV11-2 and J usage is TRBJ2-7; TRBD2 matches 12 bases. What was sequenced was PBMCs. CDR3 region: CASSWTSGISYEQYF. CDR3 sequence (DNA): TGTGCCAGCAGCTGGACTAGCGGGATCTCCTACGAGCAGTACTTC.